This TCR beta chain was observed in a study of cytomegalovirus exposure and HLA in healthy donors. Points from the study as a whole: A link between a missense DCLRE1C variant and TCR beta V- and J-gene trimming emerged from a later analysis. About 90% or about 30% of the time was how often most TCR beta V segments were productive, according to an earlier analysis.

PCR employed 60 Vbeta and 13 Jbeta primers. The table came from immunoSEQ multiplex PCR; TCRdb's copy has only in-frame clones and leaves some out. This sample has 120,000 to 150,000 clones, with over 75% found just once. A note on this clone: What it recognizes is unknown.

The CDR3 spans 12 residues. V lost 5 bases to trimming and J lost 7 bases, with 13 bases between them. Germline CDR1 GTSNPN, CDR2 SVGIG (reference sequence). Sequenced input: PBMCs. This receptor was taken from a woman between 25 and 40 years old in good health and CMV-seronegative. This chain joins TRBV30 and TRBJ2-3; D is possibly TRBD1 (5 bases). The CDR3 sequence is CAWADSDNTQYF. The CDR3 DNA follows: TGTGCCTGGGCAGACAGTGACAATACGCAGTATTTT.